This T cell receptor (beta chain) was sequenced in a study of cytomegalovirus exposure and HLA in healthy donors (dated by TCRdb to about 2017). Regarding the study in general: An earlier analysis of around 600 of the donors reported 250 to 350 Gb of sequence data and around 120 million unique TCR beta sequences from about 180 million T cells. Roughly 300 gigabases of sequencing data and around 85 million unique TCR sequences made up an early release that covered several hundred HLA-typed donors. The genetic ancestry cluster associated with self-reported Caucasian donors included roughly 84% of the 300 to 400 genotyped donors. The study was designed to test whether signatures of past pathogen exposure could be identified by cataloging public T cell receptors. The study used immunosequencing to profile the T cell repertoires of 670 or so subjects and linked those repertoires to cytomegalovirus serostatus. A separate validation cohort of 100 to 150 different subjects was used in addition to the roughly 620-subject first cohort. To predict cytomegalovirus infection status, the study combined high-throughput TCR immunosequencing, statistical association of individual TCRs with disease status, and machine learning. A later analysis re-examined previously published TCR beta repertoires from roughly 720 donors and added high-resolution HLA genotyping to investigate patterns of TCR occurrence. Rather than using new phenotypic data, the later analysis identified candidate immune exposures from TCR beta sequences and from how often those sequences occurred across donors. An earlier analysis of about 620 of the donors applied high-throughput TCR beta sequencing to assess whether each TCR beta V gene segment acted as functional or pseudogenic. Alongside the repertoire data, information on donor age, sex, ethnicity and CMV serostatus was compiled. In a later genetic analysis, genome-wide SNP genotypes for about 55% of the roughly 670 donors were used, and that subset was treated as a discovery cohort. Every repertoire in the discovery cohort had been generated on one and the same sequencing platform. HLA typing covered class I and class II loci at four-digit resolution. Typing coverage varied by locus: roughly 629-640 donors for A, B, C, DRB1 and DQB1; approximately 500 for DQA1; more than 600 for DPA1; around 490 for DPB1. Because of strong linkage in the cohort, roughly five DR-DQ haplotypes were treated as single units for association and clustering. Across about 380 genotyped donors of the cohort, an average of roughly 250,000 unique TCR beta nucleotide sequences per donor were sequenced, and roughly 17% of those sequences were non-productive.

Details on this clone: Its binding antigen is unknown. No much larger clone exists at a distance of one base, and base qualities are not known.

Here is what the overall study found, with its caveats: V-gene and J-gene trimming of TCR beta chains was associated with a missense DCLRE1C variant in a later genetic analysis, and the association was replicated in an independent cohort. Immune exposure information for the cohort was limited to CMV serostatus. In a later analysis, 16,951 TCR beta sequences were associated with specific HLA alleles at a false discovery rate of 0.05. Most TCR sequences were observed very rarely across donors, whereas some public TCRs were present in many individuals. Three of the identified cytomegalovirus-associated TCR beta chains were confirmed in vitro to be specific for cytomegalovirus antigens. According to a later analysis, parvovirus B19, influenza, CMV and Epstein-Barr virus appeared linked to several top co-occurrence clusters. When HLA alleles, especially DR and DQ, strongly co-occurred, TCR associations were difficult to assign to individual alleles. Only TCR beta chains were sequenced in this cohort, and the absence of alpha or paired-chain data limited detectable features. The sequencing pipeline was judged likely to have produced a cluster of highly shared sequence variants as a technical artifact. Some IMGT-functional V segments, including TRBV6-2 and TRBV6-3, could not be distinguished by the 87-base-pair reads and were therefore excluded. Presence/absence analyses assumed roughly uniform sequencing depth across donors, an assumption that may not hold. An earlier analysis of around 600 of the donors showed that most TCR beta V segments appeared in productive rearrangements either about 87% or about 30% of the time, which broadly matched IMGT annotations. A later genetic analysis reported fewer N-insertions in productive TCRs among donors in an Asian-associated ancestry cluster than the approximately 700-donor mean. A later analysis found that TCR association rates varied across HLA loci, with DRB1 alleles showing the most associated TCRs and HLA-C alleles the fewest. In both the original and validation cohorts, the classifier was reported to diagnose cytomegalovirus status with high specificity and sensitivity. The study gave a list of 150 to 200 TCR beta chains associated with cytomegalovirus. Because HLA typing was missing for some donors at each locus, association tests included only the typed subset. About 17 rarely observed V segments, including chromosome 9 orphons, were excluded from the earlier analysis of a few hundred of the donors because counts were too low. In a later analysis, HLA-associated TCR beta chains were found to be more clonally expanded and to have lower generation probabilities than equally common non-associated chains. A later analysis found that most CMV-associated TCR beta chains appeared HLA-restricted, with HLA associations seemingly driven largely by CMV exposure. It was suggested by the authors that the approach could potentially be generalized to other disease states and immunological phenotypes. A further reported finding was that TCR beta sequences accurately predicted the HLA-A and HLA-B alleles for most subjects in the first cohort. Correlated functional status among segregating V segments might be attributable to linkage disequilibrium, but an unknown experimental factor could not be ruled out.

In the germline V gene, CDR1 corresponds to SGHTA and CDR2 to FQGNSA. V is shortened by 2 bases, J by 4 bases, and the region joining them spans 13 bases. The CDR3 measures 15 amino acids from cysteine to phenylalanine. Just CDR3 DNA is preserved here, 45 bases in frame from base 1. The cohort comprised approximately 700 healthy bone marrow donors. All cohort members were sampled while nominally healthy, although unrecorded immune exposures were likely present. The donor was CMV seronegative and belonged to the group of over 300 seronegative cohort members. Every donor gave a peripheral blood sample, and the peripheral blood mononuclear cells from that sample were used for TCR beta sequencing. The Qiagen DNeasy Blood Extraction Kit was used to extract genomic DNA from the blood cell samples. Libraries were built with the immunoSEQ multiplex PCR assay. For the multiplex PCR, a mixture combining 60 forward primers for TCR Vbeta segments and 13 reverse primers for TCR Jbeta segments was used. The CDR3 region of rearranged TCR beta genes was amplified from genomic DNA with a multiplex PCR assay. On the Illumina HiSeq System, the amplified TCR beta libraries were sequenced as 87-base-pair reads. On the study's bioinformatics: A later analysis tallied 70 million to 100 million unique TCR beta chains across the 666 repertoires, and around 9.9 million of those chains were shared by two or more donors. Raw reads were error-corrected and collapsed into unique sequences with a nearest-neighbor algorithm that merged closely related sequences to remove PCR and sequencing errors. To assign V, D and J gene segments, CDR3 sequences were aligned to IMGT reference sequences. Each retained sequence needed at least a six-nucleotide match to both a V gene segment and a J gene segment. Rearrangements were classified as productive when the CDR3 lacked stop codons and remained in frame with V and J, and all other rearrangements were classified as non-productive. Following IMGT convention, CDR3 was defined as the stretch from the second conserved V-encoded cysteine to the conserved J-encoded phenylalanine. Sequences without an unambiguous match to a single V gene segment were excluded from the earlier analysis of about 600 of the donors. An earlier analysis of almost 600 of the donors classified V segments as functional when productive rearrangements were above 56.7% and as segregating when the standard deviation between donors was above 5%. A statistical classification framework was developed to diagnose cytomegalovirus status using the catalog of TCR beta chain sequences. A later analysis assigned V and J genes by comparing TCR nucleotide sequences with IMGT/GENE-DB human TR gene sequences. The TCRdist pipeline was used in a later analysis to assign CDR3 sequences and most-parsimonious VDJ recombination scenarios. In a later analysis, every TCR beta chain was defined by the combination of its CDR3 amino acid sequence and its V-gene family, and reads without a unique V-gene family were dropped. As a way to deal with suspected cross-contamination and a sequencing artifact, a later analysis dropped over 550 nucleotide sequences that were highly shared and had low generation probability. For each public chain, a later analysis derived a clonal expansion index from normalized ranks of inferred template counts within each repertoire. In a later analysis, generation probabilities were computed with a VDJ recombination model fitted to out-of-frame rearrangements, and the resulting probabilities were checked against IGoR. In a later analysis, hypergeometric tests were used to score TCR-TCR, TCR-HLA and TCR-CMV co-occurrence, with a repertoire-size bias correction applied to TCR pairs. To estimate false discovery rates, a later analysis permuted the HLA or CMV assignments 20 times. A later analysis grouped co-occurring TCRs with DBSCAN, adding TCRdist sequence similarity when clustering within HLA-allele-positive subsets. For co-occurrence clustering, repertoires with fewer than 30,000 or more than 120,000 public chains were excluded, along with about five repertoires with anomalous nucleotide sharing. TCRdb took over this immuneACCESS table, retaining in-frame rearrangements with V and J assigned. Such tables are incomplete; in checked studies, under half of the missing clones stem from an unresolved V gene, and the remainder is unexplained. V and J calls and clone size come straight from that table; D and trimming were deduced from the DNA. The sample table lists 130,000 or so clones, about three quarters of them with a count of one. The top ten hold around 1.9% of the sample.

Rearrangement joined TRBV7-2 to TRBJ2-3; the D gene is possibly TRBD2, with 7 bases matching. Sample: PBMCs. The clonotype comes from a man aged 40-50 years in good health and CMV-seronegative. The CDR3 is CASSLLWGGPDTQYF. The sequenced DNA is TGTGCCAGCAGCTTATTGTGGGGGGGGCCAGATACGCAGTATTTT.